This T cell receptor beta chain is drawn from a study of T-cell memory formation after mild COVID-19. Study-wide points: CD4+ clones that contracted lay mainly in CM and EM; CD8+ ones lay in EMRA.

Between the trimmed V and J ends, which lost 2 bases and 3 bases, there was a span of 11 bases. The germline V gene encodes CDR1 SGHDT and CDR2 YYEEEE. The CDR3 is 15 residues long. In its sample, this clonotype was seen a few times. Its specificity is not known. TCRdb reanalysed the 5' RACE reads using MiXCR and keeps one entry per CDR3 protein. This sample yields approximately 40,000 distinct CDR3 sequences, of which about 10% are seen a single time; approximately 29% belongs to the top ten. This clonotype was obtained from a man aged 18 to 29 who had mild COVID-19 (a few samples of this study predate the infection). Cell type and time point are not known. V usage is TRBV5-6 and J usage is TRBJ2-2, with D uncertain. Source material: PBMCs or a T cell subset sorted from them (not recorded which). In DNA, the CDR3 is TGTGCCAGCAGCTTAGGCTCCCTTTACACCGGGGAGCTGTTTTTT. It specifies CASSLGSLYTGELFF.